A single sample is the source of the 18 T cell receptor beta chains below, sequenced in a study of blood T cell repertoires in COVID-19. TCRdb keeps only in-frame clones here, not all; method: immunoSEQ multiplex PCR. The sample lists approximately 210,000 clones; 75% to 90% were seen once. The sequencing sample was made of peripheral blood. Receptors were obtained from a woman aged 35 to 49 with acute or convalescent COVID-19.

The chain recombines TRBV7-9 with TRBJ2-5, with TRBD2 matching over 7 bases. V was pared by 2 bases and J by 3 bases, with 6 bases of the junction left unmatched. The CDR3 has 15 residues. The germline gives CDR1 SEHNR, CDR2 FQNEAQ (reference sequence). The CDR3 nucleotides are TGTGCCAGCAGCTTAATGTCCCTAGCGGAAGAGACCCAGTACTTC. This sequence encodes CASSLMSLAEETQYF.

The chain combines TRBV29-1 with TRBJ2-5, with 8 nucleotides matching TRBD1. The CDR3 contains 13 residues. The V and J ends lost 6 bases and 4 bases, in that order; junction bases with no gene match: 7. The V gene's germline CDR1 is SQVTM and CDR2 ANQGSEA. This CDR3 is CSVGQGYRETQYF. DNA of the CDR3: TGCAGCGTAGGACAGGGATATAGAGAGACCCAGTACTTC.

The genes are TRBV3-1 (or the pseudogene TRBV3-2) and TRBJ2-1; D may be TRBD2 (5 bases). Trimming removed 0 bases at V and 4 bases at J, with 7 bases between. Germline CDR1 LGHDT, CDR2 YNNKEL (reference sequence). This CDR3 contains 14 residues. The CDR3: CASSQDSGYNEQFF. The CDR3 DNA reads as TGTGCCAGCAGCCAAGATTCGGGGTACAATGAGCAGTTCTTC.

The chain uses TRBV7-8 and TRBJ2-5, with a tentative D call TRBD1 (5 bases). V was trimmed by 0 bases and J by 6 bases, leaving 11 bases between them. The germline V gene encodes CDR1 SGHVS and CDR2 FQNEAQ. The CDR3 sequence is 14 residues long. The CDR3: CASSLALDRQTQYF. CDR3 bases: TGTGCCAGCAGCTTAGCCCTCGACAGACAGACCCAGTACTTC.

This rearrangement joins TRBV12-5 to TRBJ1-5; 8 positions match TRBD1. J was trimmed by 3 bases and V by 0 bases; bases with no gene match: 13. CDR1 is LGHNT and CDR2 is FRNRAP in the germline V gene. The CDR3 length is 19 residues. CDR3 in DNA: TGTGCTAGTGGTTTGGTAAGGGTTGAAGGGACAGGACTCAATCAGCCCCAGCATTTT. This gives the protein CASGLVRVEGTGLNQPQHF. The full variable domain, rest sourced from reference TRBV12-5 and TRBJ1-5, is DARVTQTPRHKVTEMGQEVTMRCQPILGHNTVFWYRQTMMQGLELLAYFRNRAPLDDSGMPKDRFSAEMPDATLATLKIQPSEPRDSAVYFCASGLVRVEGTGLNQPQHFGDGTRLSIL.

The genes are TRBV5-5 and TRBJ1-1; D call uncertain. The CDR3 consists of 14 residues. Germline CDR1 SGHKS, CDR2 YYEKEE (reference sequence). V lost 0 bases and J 0 bases, leaving 6 bases between the germline ends. Written as DNA, the CDR3 is TGTGCCAGCAGCTTGGTGACATTGAACACTGAAGCTTTCTTT. It yields the protein CASSLVTLNTEAFF.

V and J are TRBV2 and TRBJ1-2; 8 nucleotides line up with TRBD1. Germline V gene sequence: CDR1 SNHLY, CDR2 FYNNEI. The CDR3 extends over 15 amino acids. Trimming took 6 bases from V and 8 from J; bases not matched to a gene: 14. The CDR3 bases are TGTGCCAGCAGAAGGGGGAGGCAGGGGGCGGTCGGCTACACCTTC. Translating it yields CASRRGRQGAVGYTF.

This sequence joins TRBV30 and TRBJ2-3, with no clear D. The CDR3 has 13 amino acids. The germline V and J ends were trimmed by 4 bases and 0 bases, with 8 bases remaining between them. Germline CDR1 reads GTSNPN; CDR2 reads SVGIG (reference sequence). The DNA of the CDR3 is TGTGCCTGGACCCGAGGTAGCACAGATACGCAGTATTTT. It specifies CAWTRGSTDTQYF.

The V and J genes are TRBV5-8 and TRBJ1-6, with no clear D. The germline V and J ends were trimmed by 0 bases and 9 bases, with 13 bases remaining between them. Germline loops: CDR1 SGHTS, CDR2 YDEGEE. The CDR3 runs 15 residues. The CDR3 coding sequence is TGTGCCAGCAGCTTGGCTCGAGGTGCGGGTTCACCCCTCCACTTT. It yields the protein CASSLARGAGSPLHF.

CDR3: CASSLGGVAGELFF. For the CDR3, the DNA is TGTGCCAGCAGCTTGGGCGGGGTGGCCGGGGAGCTGTTTTTT. The chain employs TRBV5-4 and TRBJ2-2; tentative D call: TRBD2 (6 bases). The CDR3 has 14 residues. Germline CDR1 reads SGHNT; CDR2 reads YYREEE (reference sequence). V lost 0 bases and J lost 6, with 9 bases in between.

This clone has just a few counts. CDR3 protein: CASSLGRQGTTNTEAFF. DNA of the CDR3: TGCGCCAGCAGCTTGGGGAGGCAGGGGACGACGAACACTGAAGCTTTCTTT. This rearrangement joins TRBV5-1 to TRBJ1-1, with D possibly matching TRBD1 (6 bases). This CDR3 region has 17 residues. CDR1 and CDR2 (germline): SGHRS, YFSETQ. V was clipped by 0 bases and J by 1 base, with 16 bases between them.

V is TRBV6-6 and J is TRBJ1-2; D gene unclear. The CDR3 loop spans 14 amino acids. Germline V gene sequence: CDR1 MNHNY, CDR2 SVGAGI (reference sequence). V lost 0 bases, J lost 4 bases, and 9 bases lay in between. CDR3 protein: CASSYSRQRYGYTF. DNA of the CDR3: TGTGCCAGCAGTTACTCGAGGCAGCGCTATGGCTACACCTTC.

J is TRBJ2-5 and V is TRBV5-1, with 12 bases lining up with TRBD2. CDR1 is SGHRS and CDR2 is YFSETQ in the germline V gene. The ends lost 5 bases at V and 4 bases at J; junction bases unmatched: 6. This CDR3 has 15 amino acids. The CDR3 protein is CASSPPGLAGETQYF. The CDR3 bases are TGCGCCAGCAGTCCACCGGGACTAGCGGGAGAGACCCAGTACTTC.

The genes are TRBV10-2 and TRBJ2-2, with 8 bases that match TRBD1. The CDR3 contains 14 residues. Per the germline V gene, CDR1 is WSHSY and CDR2 is SAAADI. Trimming took 5 bases from V and 6 from J; bases not matched to a gene: 5. CDR3 amino acids: CASSPDRVAGELFF. CDR3 coding DNA: TGCGCCAGCAGTCCGGACAGGGTTGCCGGGGAGCTGTTTTTT.

The rearrangement uses TRBV3-1 (or the pseudogene TRBV3-2) and TRBJ1-4; D ambiguous. The CDR3 sequence is 15 residues long. The V end was cut by 0 bases, the J end by 4 bases, with 9 bases between. Per the germline V gene, CDR1 is LGHDT and CDR2 is YNNKEL (reference sequence). The CDR3 DNA reads as TGTGCCAGCAGCCAAGATTTGCGGATTAATGAAAAACTGTTTTTT. It translates to CASSQDLRINEKLFF.

The gene calls are TRBV11-2 and TRBJ2-1, with 8 bases that match TRBD1. CDR1 is SGHAT, CDR2 FQNNGV, per germline. Germline trimming cut 5 bases from V and 4 bases from J; bases unmatched to any gene: 10. This CDR3 region has 16 residues. Written as DNA, the CDR3 is TGTGCCAGCAGCCCGACAGGGGTTCGGCTATACAATGAGCAGTTCTTC. Translating it yields CASSPTGVRLYNEQFF.

This clone came up once. This chain joins TRBV9 and TRBJ2-1, with 7 bases fitting TRBD1. The trim removed 4 bases at V and 0 bases at J, leaving 4 bases unmatched. The CDR3 extends over 15 amino acids. The germline gives CDR1 SGDLS, CDR2 YYNGEE. CDR3 DNA sequence: TGTGCCAGCAGCCCCGGGACAGACTCCTACAATGAGCAGTTCTTC. This sequence encodes CASSPGTDSYNEQFF. Complete variable domain (other parts from reference TRBV9 and TRBJ2-1): DSGVTQTPKHLITATGQRVTLRCSPRSGDLSVYWYQQSLDQGLQFLIQYYNGEERAKGNILERFSAQQFPDLHSELNLSSLELGDSALYFCASSPGTDSYNEQFFGPGTRLTVL.

The rearrangement uses TRBV3-1 (or the pseudogene TRBV3-2) and TRBJ1-1; tentatively, D is TRBD1 (6 bases). V was pared by 0 bases and J by 4 bases, with 12 bases between. CDR3 length: 15 amino acids. Germline V lookup: CDR1 LGHDT, CDR2 YNNKEL (reference sequence). The CDR3 protein is CASSQEFQGRTEAFF. Written as DNA, the CDR3 is TGTGCCAGCAGCCAAGAGTTCCAGGGGCGCACTGAAGCTTTCTTT.